The subject of this entry is one T cell receptor beta chain. Its target is not known. Between the trimmed V and J ends, which lost 5 bases and 2 bases, there was a span of 11 bases. The CDR3 runs 14 residues. The germline V gene encodes CDR1 SGHRS and CDR2 YFSETQ. This entry belongs to a study of T cell responses to AZD1222 COVID-19 vaccine. Study overall: Researchers grouped second doses given at about 4 or about 12 weeks into one pool.

Overall study results and limits: No repertoire was sampled before or during the peak T cell response, only after it. Donors were chiefly white British, with a greater number of females, and clonal diversity was perhaps underestimated. Seropositive AZD1222 recipients at baseline numbered only six or seven.

Some clones are missing from TCRdb's copy, which holds only in-frame ones; the method was immunoSEQ multiplex PCR. The sample holds about 130,000 clones, over 75% seen once. The J gene is TRBJ1-3, the V gene TRBV5-1; no firm D call. This clonotype originated in an adult in good health. The source was peripheral blood, collected on day 0 of AZD1222 vaccination. CDR3 sequence (DNA): TGCGCCAGCAGGAACGGGTACGCTGGAAACACCATATATTTT. This encodes CASRNGYAGNTIYF.